This T cell receptor beta chain was captured by sequencing in a study of T-cell reconstitution after alpha-beta-depleted transplantation in children. During its preparation, the TCRbeta library received unique molecular identifiers. MiXCR was run by TCRdb on the PCR reads, yielding one entry per CDR3 protein. The sample carries about 270,000 distinct CDR3 sequences, approximately 9.8% recorded once. The CDR3 contains 13 residues. Trimming stripped 7 bases from V and 5 bases from J, with 15 bases between. The V call is TRBV12-3 or TRBV12-4, the J call TRBJ2-7; possibly TRBD1 for D (6 bases). The receptor was derived from a human donor who donated a stem cell graft to a child with SCID. This sample comprised PBMCs from the stem cell graft donor, obtained from the stem cell graft. CDR3 sequence: CASTLTGIHEQYF. CDR3 DNA: TGTGCCAGCACCCTTACAGGGATCCACGAGCAGTACTTC.